This entry is about one T cell receptor (beta chain). Its target is unknown. This sample was taken from a study of T-cell memory formation after mild COVID-19. Trimming cost V 3 bases and J 7 bases; bases outside gene matches: 13. CDR3 length: 17 residues. Germline CDR1 reads SGHRS; CDR2 reads YFSETQ. Researchers used 5'RACE with constant-segment primers to make TCR alpha and TCR beta cDNA libraries that carry sample barcodes and UMIs. TCRdb recomputed calls from the 5' RACE reads with MiXCR, one row per CDR3 protein. The sample holds 450,000 or so distinct CDR3 sequences, 25% seen once. Findings of the study overall: Some clones that responded were present in memory (sampled pre-infection), which suggests cross-reactive memory joined. Mainly in CM and EM were contracting CD4+ clones; CD8+ were in EMRA. CD4+ bias marked clones expanding day 15 to 37, unlike balanced contracting clones.

The sequence was obtained from an adult woman who had mild COVID-19 (a few samples of this study predate the infection). Cell type and time point are not known. The chain employs TRBV5-1 and TRBJ2-2; 9 nucleotides match TRBD1. The sequenced sample was PBMCs or a T cell subset sorted from them (not recorded which). CDR3 residues: CASSSNNWDRAVGELFF. The CDR3, as DNA: TGCGCCAGCAGCTCTAATAACTGGGACAGGGCAGTCGGGGAGCTGTTTTTT.